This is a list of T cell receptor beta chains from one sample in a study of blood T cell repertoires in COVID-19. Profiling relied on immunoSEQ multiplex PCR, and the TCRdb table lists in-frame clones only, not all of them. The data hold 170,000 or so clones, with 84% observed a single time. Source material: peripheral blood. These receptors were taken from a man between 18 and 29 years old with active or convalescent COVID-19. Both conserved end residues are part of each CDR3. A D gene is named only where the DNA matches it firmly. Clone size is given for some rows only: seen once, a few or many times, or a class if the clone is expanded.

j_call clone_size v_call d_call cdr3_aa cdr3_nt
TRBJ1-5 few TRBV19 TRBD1 CASSTLDRGQPQHF TGTGCCAGTAGCACTCTTGACAGGGGCCAGCCCCAGCATTTT
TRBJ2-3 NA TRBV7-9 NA CASSSRGHTQYF TGTGCCAGCAGCTCCCGAGGCCATACGCAGTATTTT
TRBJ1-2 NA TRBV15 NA CATSRVREAHGYTF TGTGCCACCAGCAGAGTTAGGGAGGCCCATGGCTACACCTTC
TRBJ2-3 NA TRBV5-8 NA CASSGGTEGTDTQYF TGTGCCAGCAGCGGAGGGACCGAAGGCACAGATACGCAGTATTTT
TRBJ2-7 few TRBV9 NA CASSVGGASSYEQYF TGTGCCAGCAGCGTAGGAGGAGCAAGCTCCTACGAGCAGTACTTC
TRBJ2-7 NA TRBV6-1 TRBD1 CASSGLGTGATYEQYF TGTGCCAGCAGTGGCCTCGGGACAGGGGCGACCTACGAGCAGTACTTC
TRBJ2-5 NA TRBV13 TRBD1 CATRTGATRGTQYF TGTGCCACCAGGACAGGGGCTACTAGAGGGACCCAGTACTTC
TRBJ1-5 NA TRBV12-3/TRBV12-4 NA CASSTRTSSPHF TGTGCCAGCAGTACACGGACAAGTTCCCCTCATTTT
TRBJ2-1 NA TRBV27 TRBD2 CASTGLAREQFF TGTGCCAGCACAGGACTAGCGCGTGAGCAGTTCTTC
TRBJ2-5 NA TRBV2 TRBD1 CASSDPQGALQETQYF TGTGCCAGCAGTGACCCACAGGGGGCCCTCCAAGAGACCCAGTACTTC
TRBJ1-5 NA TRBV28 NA CASSLSSSGNQPQHF TGTGCCAGCAGCCTGTCGTCTTCGGGCAATCAGCCCCAGCATTTT
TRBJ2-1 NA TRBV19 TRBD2 CASSIFGRGLAGDSEQFF TGTGCCAGTAGTATCTTCGGACGGGGACTAGCGGGAGATAGTGAGCAGTTCTTC
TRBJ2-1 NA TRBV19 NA CASSTTRGHEQFF TGTGCCAGTAGTACCACTAGAGGTCATGAGCAGTTCTTC
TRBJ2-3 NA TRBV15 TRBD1 CATSRTGSIDTQYF TGTGCCACCAGCAGGACAGGGTCTATAGATACGCAGTATTTT
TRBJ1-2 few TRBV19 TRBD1 CASSPKTGPFLDYGYTF TGTGCCAGTAGTCCTAAGACAGGGCCCTTTTTAGACTATGGCTACACCTTC
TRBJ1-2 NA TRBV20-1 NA CSASKQGNYGYTF TGCAGTGCTAGTAAGCAGGGTAACTATGGCTACACCTTC
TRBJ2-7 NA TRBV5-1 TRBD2 CASSLDYSGGGVDEQYF TGCGCCAGCAGCTTGGATTATTCGGGAGGGGGTGTCGACGAGCAGTACTTC
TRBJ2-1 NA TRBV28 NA CASSLSEPHSYNEQFF TGTGCCAGCAGTTTATCGGAGCCCCACTCCTACAATGAGCAGTTCTTC
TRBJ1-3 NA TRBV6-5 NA CASSYLSGGGGNTIYF TGTGCCAGCAGTTACTTATCTGGGGGAGGTGGAAACACCATATATTTT
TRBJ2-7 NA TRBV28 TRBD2 CASSSYGTMRHEQYF TGTGCCAGCAGTTCTTACGGGACTATGAGGCACGAGCAGTACTTC
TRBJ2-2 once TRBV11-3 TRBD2 CASSSGLGANTGELFF TGTGCCAGCAGCTCGGGACTAGGCGCGAACACCGGGGAGCTGTTTTTT
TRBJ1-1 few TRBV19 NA CASSIFGRNTEAFF TGTGCCAGTAGTATCTTCGGTCGGAACACTGAAGCTTTCTTT
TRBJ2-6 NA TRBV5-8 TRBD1 CASSYRDRGLGANVLTF TGTGCCAGCAGCTACCGGGACAGGGGGCTTGGGGCCAACGTCCTGACTTTC
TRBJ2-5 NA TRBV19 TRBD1 CASTNGDRGQETQYF TGTGCCAGTACCAACGGGGACAGGGGCCAAGAGACCCAGTACTTC
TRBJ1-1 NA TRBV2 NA CASSMGAYTEAFF TGTGCCAGCTCGATGGGGGCGTACACTGAAGCTTTCTTT
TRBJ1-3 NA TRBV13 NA CASSPPTGSVIYF TGTGCCAGCAGCCCCCCGACAGGCTCGGTCATATATTTT
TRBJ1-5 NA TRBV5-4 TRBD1 CASSLEQGASQPQHF TGTGCCAGCAGCTTAGAACAGGGGGCGAGTCAGCCCCAGCATTTT
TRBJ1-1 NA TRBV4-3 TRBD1 CASSQVPGGYTEAFF TGCGCCAGCAGCCAAGTTCCAGGGGGGTACACTGAAGCTTTCTTT
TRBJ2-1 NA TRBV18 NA CASSPLAVSYNEQFF TGTGCCAGCTCACCACTAGCGGTCTCCTACAATGAGCAGTTCTTC
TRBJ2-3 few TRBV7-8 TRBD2 CASSPLGTSGPPDTQYF TGTGCCAGCAGCCCTTTAGGGACTAGCGGCCCTCCTGATACGCAGTATTTT
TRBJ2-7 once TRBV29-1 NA CSVGTDEQYF TGCAGCGTTGGGACTGACGAGCAGTACTTC
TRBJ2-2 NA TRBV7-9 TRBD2 CASSTGTSKTGELFF TGTGCCAGCAGCACAGGGACTAGTAAAACCGGGGAGCTGTTTTTT